The clone carrying this T cell receptor beta chain was seen just once. Its antigen is unknown. The data stem from a study of shared clonotypes between healthy human individuals. Study in general: The plates for each donor numbered three CD4 naive, three CD4 memory, two CD8 naive and one CD8 memory. Overall study results and limits: Shared clonotypes across all four donors exceeded non-shared ones in generation probability. Donor scarcity curtailed the genetic and exposure-history diversity represented herein. Some naive CD4 clonotypes, 5% to 5.5%, turned up in common across a few donors.

This CDR3 contains 15 residues. Trimming took off 7 bases at V and 0 bases at J, with 13 bases between the two ends. CDR1 and CDR2 (germline): MDHEN, SYDVKM. The data were produced by immunoSEQ multiplex PCR, yet TCRdb's version contains in-frame clones alone and is incomplete. Of about 1.1 million clones listed, 60% to 80% were seen once; the top ten hold 0.89%. Specimen: memory CD4+ T cells from PBMCs. Subset here: CD45RA-negative fraction. The J gene is TRBJ1-5, the V gene TRBV28; D not certain. The TCR sequence derives from a man between 18 and 35 years old in good health. Some clones in this sample may be carry-over from other donors' samples. CDR3 sequence (DNA): TGTGCCAGCAATACAATTGGTGGTAGCAATCAGCCCCAGCATTTT. It specifies CASNTIGGSNQPQHF. The entire variable domain, with the rest obtained from reference TRBV28 and TRBJ1-5, is as follows: DVKVTQSSRYLVKRTGEKVFLECVQDMDHENMFWYRQDPGLGLRLIYFSYDVKMKEKGDIPEGYSVSREKKERFSLILESASTNQTSMYLCASNTIGGSNQPQHFGDGTRLSIL.